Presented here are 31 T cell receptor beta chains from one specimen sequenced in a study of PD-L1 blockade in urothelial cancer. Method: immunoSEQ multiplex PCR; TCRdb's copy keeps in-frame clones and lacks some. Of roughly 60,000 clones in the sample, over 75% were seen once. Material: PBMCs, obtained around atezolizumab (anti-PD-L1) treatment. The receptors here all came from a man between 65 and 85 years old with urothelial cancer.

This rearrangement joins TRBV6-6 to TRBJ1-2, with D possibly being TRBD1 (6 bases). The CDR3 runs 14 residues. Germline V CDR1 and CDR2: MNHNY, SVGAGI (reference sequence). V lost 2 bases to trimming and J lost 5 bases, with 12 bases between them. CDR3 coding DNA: TGTGCCAGCAGTTACGGGCAGGGGTCGTATGGCTACACCTTC. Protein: CASSYGQGSYGYTF.

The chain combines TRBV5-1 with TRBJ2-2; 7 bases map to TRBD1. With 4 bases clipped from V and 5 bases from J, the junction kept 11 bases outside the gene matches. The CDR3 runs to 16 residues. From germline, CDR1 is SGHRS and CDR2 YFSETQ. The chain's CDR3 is CASSINRDSSTGELFF. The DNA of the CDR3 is TGCGCCAGCAGCATTAACCGGGACAGTTCAACCGGGGAGCTGTTTTTT.

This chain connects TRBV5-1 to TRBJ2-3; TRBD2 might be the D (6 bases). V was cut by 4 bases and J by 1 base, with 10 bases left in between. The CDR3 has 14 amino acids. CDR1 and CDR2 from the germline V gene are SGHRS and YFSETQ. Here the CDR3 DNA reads TGCGCCAGCAGCGGGGACTCAGGCACAGATACGCAGTATTTT. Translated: CASSGDSGTDTQYF.

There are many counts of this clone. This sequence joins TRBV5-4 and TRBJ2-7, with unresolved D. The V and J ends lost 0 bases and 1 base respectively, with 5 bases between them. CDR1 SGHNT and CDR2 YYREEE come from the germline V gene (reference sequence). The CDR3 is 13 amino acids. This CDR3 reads CASSLARSYEQYF. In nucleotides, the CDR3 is TGTGCCAGCAGCTTGGCCCGGTCCTACGAGCAGTACTTC.

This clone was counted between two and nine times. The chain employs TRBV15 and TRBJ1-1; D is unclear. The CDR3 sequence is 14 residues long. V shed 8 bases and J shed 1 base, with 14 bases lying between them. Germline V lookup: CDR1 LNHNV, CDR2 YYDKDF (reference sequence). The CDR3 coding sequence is TGTGCCACCTCCCCGGGAGGATCGAACACTGAAGCTTTCTTT. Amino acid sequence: CATSPGGSNTEAFF.

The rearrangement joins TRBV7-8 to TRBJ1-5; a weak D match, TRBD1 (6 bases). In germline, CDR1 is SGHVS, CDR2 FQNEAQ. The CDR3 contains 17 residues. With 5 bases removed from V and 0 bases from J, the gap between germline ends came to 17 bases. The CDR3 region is CASSMNTGSYSNQPQHF. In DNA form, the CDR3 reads TGTGCCAGCAGCATGAATACAGGGAGCTATAGCAATCAGCCCCAGCATTTT.

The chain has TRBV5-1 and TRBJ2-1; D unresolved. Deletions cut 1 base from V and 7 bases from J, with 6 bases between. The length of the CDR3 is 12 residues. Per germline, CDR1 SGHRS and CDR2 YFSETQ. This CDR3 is CASSLRRNEQFF. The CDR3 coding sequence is TGCGCCAGCAGCTTGAGGAGAAATGAGCAGTTCTTC.

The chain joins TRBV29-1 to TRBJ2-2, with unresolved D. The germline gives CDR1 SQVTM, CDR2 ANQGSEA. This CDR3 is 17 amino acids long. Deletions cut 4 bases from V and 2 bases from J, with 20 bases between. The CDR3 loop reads CSVVTCGWLRNTGELFF. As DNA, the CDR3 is TGCAGCGTTGTGACCTGCGGTTGGCTCCGAAACACCGGGGAGCTGTTTTTT.

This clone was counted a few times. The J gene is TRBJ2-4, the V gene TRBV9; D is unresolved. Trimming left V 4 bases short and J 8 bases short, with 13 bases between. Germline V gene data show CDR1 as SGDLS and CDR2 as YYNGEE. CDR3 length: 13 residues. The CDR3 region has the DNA TGTGCCAGCAGCCCCCAGTCGACATACATTCAGTACTTC. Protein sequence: CASSPQSTYIQYF.

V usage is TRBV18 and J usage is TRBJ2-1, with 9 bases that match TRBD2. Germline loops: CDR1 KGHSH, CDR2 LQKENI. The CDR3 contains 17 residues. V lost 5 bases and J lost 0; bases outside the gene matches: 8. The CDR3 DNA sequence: TGTGCCAGCTCAGCTAGCGGACTAGCGAGCTCCTACAATGAGCAGTTCTTC. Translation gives CASSASGLASSYNEQFF. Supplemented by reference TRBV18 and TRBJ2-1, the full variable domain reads NAGVMQNPRHLVRRRGQEARLRCSPMKGHSHVYWYRQLPEEGLKFMVYLQKENIIDESGMPKERFSAEFPKEGPSILRIQQVVRGDSAAYFCASSASGLASSYNEQFFGPGTRLTVL.

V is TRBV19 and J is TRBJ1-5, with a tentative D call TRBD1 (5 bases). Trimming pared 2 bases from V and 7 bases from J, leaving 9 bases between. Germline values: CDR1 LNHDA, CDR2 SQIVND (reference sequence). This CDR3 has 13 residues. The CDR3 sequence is CASSILEGQPQHF. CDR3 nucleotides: TGTGCCAGTAGTATATTGGAGGGGCAGCCCCAGCATTTT.

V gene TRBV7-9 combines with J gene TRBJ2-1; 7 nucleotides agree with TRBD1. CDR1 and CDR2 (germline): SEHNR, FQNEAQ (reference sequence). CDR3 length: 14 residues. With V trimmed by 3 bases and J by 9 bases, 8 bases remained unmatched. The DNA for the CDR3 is TGTGCCAGCAGCTTGAGTCAGGGGGTGGGTGAGCAGTTCTTC. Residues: CASSLSQGVGEQFF.

The DNA of the CDR3 is TGTGCCAGTACCCCTGGGCTAGCGACTTCAACAGATACGCAGTATTTT. Encoded protein: CASTPGLATSTDTQYF. V and J are TRBV19 and TRBJ2-3, with D possibly matching TRBD2 (6 bases). Germline CDR1 reads LNHDA; CDR2 reads SQIVND (reference sequence). Trimming removed 7 bases from V and 3 bases from J, with 20 bases in between. The length of the CDR3 is 16 residues.

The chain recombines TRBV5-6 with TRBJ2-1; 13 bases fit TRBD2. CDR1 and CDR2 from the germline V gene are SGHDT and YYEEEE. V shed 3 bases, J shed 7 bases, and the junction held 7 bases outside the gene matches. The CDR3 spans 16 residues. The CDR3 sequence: CASSSLTSGRRNEQFF. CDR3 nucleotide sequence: TGTGCCAGCAGCTCCCTGACTAGCGGGAGGAGAAATGAGCAGTTCTTC.

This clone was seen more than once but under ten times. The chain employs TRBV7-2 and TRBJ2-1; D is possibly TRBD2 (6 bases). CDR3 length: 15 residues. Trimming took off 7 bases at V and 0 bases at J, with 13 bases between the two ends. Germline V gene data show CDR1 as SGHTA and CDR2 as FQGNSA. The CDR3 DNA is TGTGCCAGCAAATACCGGGAGAGCTCCTACAATGAGCAGTTCTTC. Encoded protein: CASKYRESSYNEQFF.

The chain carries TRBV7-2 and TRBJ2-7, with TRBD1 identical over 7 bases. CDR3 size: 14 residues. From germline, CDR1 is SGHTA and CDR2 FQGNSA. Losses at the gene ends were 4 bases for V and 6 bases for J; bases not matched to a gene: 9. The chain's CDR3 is CASSYNRGSGEQYF. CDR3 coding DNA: TGTGCCAGCAGCTACAACAGGGGATCGGGCGAGCAGTACTTC.

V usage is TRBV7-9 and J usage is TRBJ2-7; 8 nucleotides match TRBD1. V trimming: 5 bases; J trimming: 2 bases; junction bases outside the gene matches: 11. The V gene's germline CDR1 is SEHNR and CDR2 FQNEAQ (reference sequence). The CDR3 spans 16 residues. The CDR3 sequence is CASSAKTGDLTYEQYF. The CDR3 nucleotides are TGTGCCAGCAGCGCCAAGACAGGGGACCTGACCTACGAGCAGTACTTC.

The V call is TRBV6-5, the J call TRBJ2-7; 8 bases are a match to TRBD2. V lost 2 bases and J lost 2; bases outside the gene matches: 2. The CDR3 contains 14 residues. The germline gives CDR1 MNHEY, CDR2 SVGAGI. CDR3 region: CASSYMREAYEQYF. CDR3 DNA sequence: TGTGCCAGCAGTTACATGCGGGAGGCCTACGAGCAGTACTTC.

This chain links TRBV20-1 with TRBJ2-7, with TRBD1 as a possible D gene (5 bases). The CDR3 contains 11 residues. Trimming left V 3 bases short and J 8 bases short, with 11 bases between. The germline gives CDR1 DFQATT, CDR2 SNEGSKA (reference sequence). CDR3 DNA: TGCAGTGCTAGTCAGGGTTCGCAGCAGTACTTC. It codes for CSASQGSQQYF.

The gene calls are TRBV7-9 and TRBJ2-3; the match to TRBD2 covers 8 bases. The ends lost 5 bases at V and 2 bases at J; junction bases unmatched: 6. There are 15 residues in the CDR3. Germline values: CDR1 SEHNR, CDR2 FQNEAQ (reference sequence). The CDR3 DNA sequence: TGTGCCAGCAGCCCAGCGGGGGTTAACACAGATACGCAGTATTTT. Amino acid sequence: CASSPAGVNTDTQYF.

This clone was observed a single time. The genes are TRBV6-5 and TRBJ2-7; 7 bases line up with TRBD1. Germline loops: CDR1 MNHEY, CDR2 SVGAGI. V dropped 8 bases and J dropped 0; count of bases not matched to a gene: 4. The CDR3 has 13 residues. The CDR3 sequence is CASRTGSSYEQYF. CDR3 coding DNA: TGTGCCAGCCGGACAGGTAGCTCCTACGAGCAGTACTTC.

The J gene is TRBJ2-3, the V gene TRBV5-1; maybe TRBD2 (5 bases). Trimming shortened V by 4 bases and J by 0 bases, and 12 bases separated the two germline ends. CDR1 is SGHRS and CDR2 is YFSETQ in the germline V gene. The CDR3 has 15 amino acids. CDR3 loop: CASSRWTGSTDTQYF. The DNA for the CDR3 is TGCGCCAGCAGCCGATGGACGGGGAGCACAGATACGCAGTATTTT.

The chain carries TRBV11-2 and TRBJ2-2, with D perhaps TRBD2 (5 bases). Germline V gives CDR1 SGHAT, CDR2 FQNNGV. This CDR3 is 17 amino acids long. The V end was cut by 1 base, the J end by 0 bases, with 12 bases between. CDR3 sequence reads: CASSLVRAGANTGELFF. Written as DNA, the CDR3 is TGTGCCAGCAGCTTAGTGCGGGCCGGGGCGAACACCGGGGAGCTGTTTTTT.

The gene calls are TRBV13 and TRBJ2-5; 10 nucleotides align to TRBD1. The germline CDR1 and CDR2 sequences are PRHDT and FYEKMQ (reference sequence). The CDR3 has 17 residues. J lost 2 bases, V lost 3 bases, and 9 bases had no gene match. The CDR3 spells CASSLRYRDRGQETQYF. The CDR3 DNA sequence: TGTGCCAGCAGCTTGCGCTATCGGGACAGGGGTCAAGAGACCCAGTACTTC.

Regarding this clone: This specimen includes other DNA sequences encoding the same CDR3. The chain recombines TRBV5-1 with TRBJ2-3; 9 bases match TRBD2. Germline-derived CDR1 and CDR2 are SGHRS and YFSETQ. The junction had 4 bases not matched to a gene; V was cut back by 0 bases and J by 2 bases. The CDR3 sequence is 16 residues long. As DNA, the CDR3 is TGCGCCAGCAGCTTGGAGGGCGGGAGGGACACAGATACGCAGTATTTT. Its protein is CASSLEGGRDTDTQYF.

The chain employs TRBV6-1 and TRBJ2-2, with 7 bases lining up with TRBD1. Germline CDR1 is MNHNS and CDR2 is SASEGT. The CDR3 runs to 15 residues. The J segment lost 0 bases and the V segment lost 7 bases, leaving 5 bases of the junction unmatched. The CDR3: CASTSGQANTGELFF. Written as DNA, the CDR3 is TGTGCCAGCACTTCCGGACAGGCGAACACCGGGGAGCTGTTTTTT.

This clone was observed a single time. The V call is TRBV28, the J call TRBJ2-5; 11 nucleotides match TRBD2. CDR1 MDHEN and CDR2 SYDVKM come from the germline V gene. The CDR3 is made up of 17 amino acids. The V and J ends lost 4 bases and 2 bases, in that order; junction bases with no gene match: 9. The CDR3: CASSSPGGTSGQETQYF. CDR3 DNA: TGTGCCAGCAGTTCACCTGGGGGGACTAGCGGACAAGAGACCCAGTACTTC.

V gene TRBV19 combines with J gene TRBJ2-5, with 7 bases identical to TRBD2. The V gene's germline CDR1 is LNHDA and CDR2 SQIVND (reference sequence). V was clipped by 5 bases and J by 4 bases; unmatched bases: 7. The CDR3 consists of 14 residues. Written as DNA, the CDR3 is TGTGCCAGTAGTGGGAGGGCCCTCGGAGAGACCCAGTACTTC. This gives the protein CASSGRALGETQYF.

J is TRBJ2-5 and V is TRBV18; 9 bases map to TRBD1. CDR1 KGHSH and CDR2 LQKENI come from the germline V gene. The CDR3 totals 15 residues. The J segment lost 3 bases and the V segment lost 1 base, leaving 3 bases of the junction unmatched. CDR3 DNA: TGTGCCAGCTCACCACGCAGGGACAGGGAAGAGACCCAGTACTTC. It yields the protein CASSPRRDREETQYF.

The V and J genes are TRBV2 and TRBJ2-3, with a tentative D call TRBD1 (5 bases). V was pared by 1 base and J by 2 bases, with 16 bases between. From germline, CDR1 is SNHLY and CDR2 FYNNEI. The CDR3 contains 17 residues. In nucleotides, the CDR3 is TGTGCCAGCAGTGAAGAAAGGGGCGTGATATCCACAGATACGCAGTATTTT. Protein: CASSEERGVISTDTQYF.

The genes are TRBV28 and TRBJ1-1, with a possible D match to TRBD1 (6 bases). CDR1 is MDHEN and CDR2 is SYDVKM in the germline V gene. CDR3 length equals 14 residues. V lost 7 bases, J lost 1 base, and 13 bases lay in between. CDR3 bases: TGTGCCAGCATCCTACAGGGTCGGAACACTGAAGCTTTCTTT. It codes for CASILQGRNTEAFF.